Listed below are T cell receptor beta chains from one sample, sequenced in a study of T cell changes during pregnancy in multiple sclerosis. Assay: immunoSEQ multiplex PCR; the TCRdb copy retains only in-frame clones and omits some. The sample has tens of thousands of clones, 75% to 95% seen once; the top ten hold over 1.5%. Source: CD4+ T cells from peripheral blood mononuclear cells, taken after pregnancy. The receptors derive from a female donor in good health, enrolled as a control in a pregnancy study. CDR3s include the opening cysteine and the closing phenylalanine or tryptophan. A D gene is named only where the DNA matches it firmly. A row's size may be missing; if present it is once, few, many or a size class.

clone size	J gene	V gene	D gene	CDR3 protein	CDR3 DNA
.	TRBJ2-7	TRBV5-1	TRBD1	CASRNDRGRVKQYF	TGCGCCAGCCGGAACGACAGGGGGCGGGTGAAGCAGTACTTC
.	TRBJ2-2	TRBV4-2	TRBD1	CASSHAGTGVTGELFF	TGTGCCAGCAGCCATGCCGGGACAGGGGTAACCGGGGAGCTGTTTTTT
few	TRBJ1-6	TRBV7-2	TRBD1	CASSTRDRASPLHF	TGTGCCAGCAGCACCCGGGACAGGGCTTCACCCCTCCACTTT
once	TRBJ2-7	TRBV6-1	TRBD2	CASSYGTTYEQYF	TGTGCCAGCAGCTACGGGACTACCTACGAGCAGTACTTC
.	TRBJ2-7	TRBV28	TRBD2	CASSLLAGTNQAYEQYF	TGTGCCAGCAGTTTACTGGCGGGGACTAACCAAGCGTACGAGCAGTACTTC
.	TRBJ2-5	TRBV18	.	CASSPVTGQETQYF	TGTGCCAGCTCACCAGTAACAGGTCAAGAGACCCAGTACTTC
.	TRBJ2-7	TRBV11-2	TRBD2	CASSSPWRSGGSYEQYF	TGTGCCAGCAGCTCGCCCTGGAGAAGCGGGGGTTCATACGAGCAGTACTTC
.	TRBJ1-4	TRBV27	TRBD1	CASSAGTGREKLFF	TGTGCCAGCAGTGCAGGGACAGGGAGAGAAAAACTGTTTTTT
.	TRBJ2-7	TRBV15	.	CATSTGSKAYEQYF	TGTGCCACCAGCACCGGGTCCAAAGCCTACGAGCAGTACTTC
.	TRBJ1-1	TRBV11-2	.	CASRMAETEAFF	TGTGCCAGCAGAATGGCGGAAACTGAAGCTTTCTTT
once	TRBJ1-5	TRBV28	.	CASSPRRGGNQPQHF	TGTGCCAGCAGTCCCCGACGGGGGGGCAATCAGCCCCAGCATTTT
.	TRBJ2-4	TRBV28	.	CASNRGAYGAKNIQYF	TGTGCCAGCAACCGGGGGGCATACGGAGCCAAAAACATTCAGTACTTC
.	TRBJ1-6	TRBV18	.	CASSIEQGVSSPLHF	TGTGCCAGCTCAATAGAACAGGGTGTAAGCTCACCCCTCCACTTT
.	TRBJ2-5	TRBV2	TRBD1	CASGAGGVGETQYF	TGTGCCAGCGGGGCAGGGGGCGTTGGAGAGACCCAGTACTTC
.	TRBJ1-2	TRBV30	TRBD1	CAWSGGGNLDF	TGTGCCTGGAGCGGAGGGGGCAATCTGGACTTC
once	TRBJ2-4	TRBV2	.	CASSDLLAKNIQYF	TGTGCCAGCAGTGATCTCTTAGCCAAAAACATTCAGTACTTC
once	TRBJ1-1	TRBV6-5	.	CASRRAGQGGAEAFF	TGTGCCAGCAGACGGGCGGGGCAGGGTGGAGCTGAAGCTTTCTTT
once	TRBJ1-4	TRBV7-9	.	CASSLIDEKLFF	TGTGCCAGCAGCCTTATAGATGAAAAACTGTTTTTT
few	TRBJ1-1	TRBV29-1	TRBD1	CSVKEGQTDTEAFF	TGCAGCGTGAAAGAGGGACAGACGGACACTGAAGCTTTCTTT
once	TRBJ2-1	TRBV28	.	CASSSITRVSYNEQFF	TGTGCCAGCAGTTCTATCACTAGGGTTTCCTACAATGAGCAGTTCTTC
few	TRBJ1-1	TRBV2	.	CASSDGRGPSTEAFF	TGTGCCAGCAGTGATGGTAGGGGCCCCAGCACTGAAGCTTTCTTT
.	TRBJ2-7	TRBV28	.	CASSPWGRVGLGSYEQYF	TGTGCCAGCAGCCCCTGGGGCAGGGTGGGCTTAGGGTCCTACGAGCAGTACTTC
.	TRBJ1-1	TRBV14	.	CASSPGRRKVTEAFF	TGTGCCAGCAGCCCGGGGAGACGGAAGGTCACTGAAGCTTTCTTT
.	TRBJ2-7	TRBV29-1	.	CSVEDHETGYEQYF	TGCAGCGTTGAAGATCATGAGACAGGATACGAGCAGTACTTC
once	TRBJ1-4	TRBV6-6	TRBD1	CASSRDRHLFEKLFF	TGTGCCAGCAGCCGGGACAGACACTTATTTGAAAAACTGTTTTTT
few	TRBJ1-1	TRBV4-3	TRBD1	CASSRRDRVVTFF	TGCGCCAGCAGCCGCCGGGACAGGGTCGTAACTTTCTTT
.	TRBJ1-1	TRBV19	.	CASSISGDSRGGTEAFF	TGTGCCAGTAGTATCTCTGGCGACTCTCGAGGGGGCACTGAAGCTTTCTTT
.	TRBJ1-4	TRBV18	TRBD1	CASSPTTGYNEKLFF	TGTGCCAGCTCACCTACGACAGGGTATAATGAAAAACTGTTTTTT
.	TRBJ1-1	TRBV29-1	TRBD1	CSVEGDREPSGTEAFF	TGCAGCGTTGAAGGGGACAGGGAGCCCTCCGGAACTGAAGCTTTCTTT
.	TRBJ2-3	TRBV7-2	TRBD2	CASSSSGGSTDTQYF	TGTGCCAGCAGCTCCAGCGGGGGAAGCACAGATACGCAGTATTTT
once	TRBJ1-5	TRBV28	TRBD1	CASNGQAARPQHF	TGTGCCAGTAATGGACAGGCCGCGAGGCCCCAGCATTTT
.	TRBJ1-5	TRBV6-1	.	CASSAGDLILDQPQHF	TGTGCCAGCAGTGCAGGGGACCTAATACTTGATCAGCCCCAGCATTTT
.	TRBJ2-1	TRBV14	TRBD1	CASSLTQGHEQFF	TGTGCCAGCAGCCTTACACAGGGGCATGAGCAGTTCTTC
.	TRBJ1-4	TRBV7-3	TRBD1	CASSSDRGRGEKLFF	TGTGCCAGCAGCTCAGACAGGGGGCGAGGTGAAAAACTGTTTTTT
.	TRBJ1-2	TRBV18	.	CASSPPGRGGSYGYTF	TGTGCCAGCTCACCACCGGGAAGGGGGGGAAGCTATGGCTACACCTTC
.	TRBJ1-5	TRBV19	.	CASSMLGPSNQPQHF	TGTGCCAGTAGTATGTTGGGGCCAAGCAATCAGCCCCAGCATTTT
.	TRBJ2-3	TRBV10-1	TRBD2	CASSESPGGTTDTQYF	TGCGCCAGCAGTGAGTCCCCGGGGGGGACGACAGATACGCAGTATTTT
.	TRBJ1-6	TRBV15	TRBD1	CATSGRDRGRNNSPLHF	TGTGCCACCAGCGGCCGGGACAGGGGGCGTAATAATTCACCCCTCCACTTT
.	TRBJ1-2	TRBV11-2	TRBD1	CASSSSGTGEMDGYTF	TGTGCCAGCAGCTCGTCCGGGACAGGGGAGATGGATGGCTACACCTTC
.	TRBJ2-1	TRBV29-1	.	CSVRSGSVNNEQFF	TGCAGCGTCCGATCCGGGTCGGTCAACAATGAGCAGTTCTTC
.	TRBJ1-1	TRBV6-6	.	CASSRQLGTEAFF	TGTGCCAGCAGCAGACAGTTGGGCACTGAAGCTTTCTTT
once	TRBJ1-1	TRBV7-6	TRBD1	CASSRGTGGILGTEAFF	TGTGCCAGCAGCCGCGGGACAGGGGGCATTTTGGGCACTGAAGCTTTCTTT
.	TRBJ2-1	TRBV5-1	.	CASSLGGTSYNEQFF	TGCGCCAGCAGCTTGGGCGGGACCTCCTACAATGAGCAGTTCTTC
.	TRBJ2-7	TRBV14	TRBD2	CASSLSLAGVGEQYF	TGTGCCAGCAGCCTAAGCCTAGCGGGAGTCGGCGAGCAGTACTTC
.	TRBJ2-2	TRBV5-1	.	CASSLVSVNTGELFF	TGCGCCAGCAGCTTGGTTTCAGTAAACACCGGGGAGCTGTTTTTT
.	TRBJ2-1	TRBV19	.	CASSIRGAHYNEQFF	TGTGCCAGTAGTATCCGGGGAGCCCACTACAATGAGCAGTTCTTC
.	TRBJ1-4	TRBV28	TRBD1	CASGGDRELAGEKLFF	TGTGCCAGCGGGGGGGACAGGGAATTAGCGGGAGAAAAACTGTTTTTT
.	TRBJ1-6	TRBV18	.	CASSPVRTENSPLHF	TGTGCCAGCTCACCGGTCAGGACAGAGAATTCACCCCTCCACTTT
.	TRBJ1-5	TRBV16	.	CASSQPGLSFGGNQPQHF	TGTGCCAGCAGCCAACCGGGACTCAGCTTTGGAGGCAATCAGCCCCAGCATTTT
.	TRBJ2-3	TRBV6-5	TRBD2	CASSNSGRGTDTQYF	TGTGCCAGCAGTAATAGCGGGAGAGGCACAGATACGCAGTATTTT